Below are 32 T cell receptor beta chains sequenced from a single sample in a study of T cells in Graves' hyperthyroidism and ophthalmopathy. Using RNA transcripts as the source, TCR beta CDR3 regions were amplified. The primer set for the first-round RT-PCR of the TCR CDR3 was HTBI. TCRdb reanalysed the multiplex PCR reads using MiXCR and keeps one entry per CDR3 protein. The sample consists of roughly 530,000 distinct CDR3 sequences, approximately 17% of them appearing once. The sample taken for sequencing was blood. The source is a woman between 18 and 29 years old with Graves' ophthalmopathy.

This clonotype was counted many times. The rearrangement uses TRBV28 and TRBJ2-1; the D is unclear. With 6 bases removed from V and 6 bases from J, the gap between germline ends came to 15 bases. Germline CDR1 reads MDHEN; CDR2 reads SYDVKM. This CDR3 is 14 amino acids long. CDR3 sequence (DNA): TGTGCCAGCAGATACGATAGTGTTGTCAATGAGCAGTTCTTC. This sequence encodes CASRYDSVVNEQFF.

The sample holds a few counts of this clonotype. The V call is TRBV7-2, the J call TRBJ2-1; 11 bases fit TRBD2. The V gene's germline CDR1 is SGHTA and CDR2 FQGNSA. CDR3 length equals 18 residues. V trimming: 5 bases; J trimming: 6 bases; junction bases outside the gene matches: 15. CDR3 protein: CASSPAITSGGLINEQFF. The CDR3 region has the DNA TGTGCCAGCAGCCCCGCCATCACTAGCGGGGGTTTGATCAATGAGCAGTTCTTC.

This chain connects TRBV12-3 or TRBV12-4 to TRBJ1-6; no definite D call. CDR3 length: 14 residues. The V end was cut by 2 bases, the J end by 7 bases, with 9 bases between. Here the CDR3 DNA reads TGTGCCAGCAGTTTACGTCCCGAAAATTCACCCCTCCACTTT. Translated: CASSLRPENSPLHF.

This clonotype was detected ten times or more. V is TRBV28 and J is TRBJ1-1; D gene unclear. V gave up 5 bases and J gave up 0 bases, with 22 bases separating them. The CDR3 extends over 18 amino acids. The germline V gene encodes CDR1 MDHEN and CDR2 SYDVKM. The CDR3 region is CASSHRWPPLPLNTEAFF. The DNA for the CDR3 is TGTGCCAGCAGTCACCGTTGGCCCCCACTCCCATTGAACACTGAAGCTTTCTTT. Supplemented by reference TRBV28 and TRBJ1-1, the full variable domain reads DVKVTQSSRYLVKRTGEKVFLECVQDMDHENMFWYRQDPGLGLRLIYFSYDVKMKEKGDIPEGYSVSREKKERFSLILESASTNQTSMYLCASSHRWPPLPLNTEAFFGQGTRLTVV.

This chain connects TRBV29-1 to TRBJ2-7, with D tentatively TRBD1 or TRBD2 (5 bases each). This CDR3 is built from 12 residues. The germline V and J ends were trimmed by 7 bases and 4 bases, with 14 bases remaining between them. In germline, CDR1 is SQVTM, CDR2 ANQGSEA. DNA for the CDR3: TGCAGCGGTGGACGGGACGCGTACGAGCAGTACTTC. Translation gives CSGGRDAYEQYF.

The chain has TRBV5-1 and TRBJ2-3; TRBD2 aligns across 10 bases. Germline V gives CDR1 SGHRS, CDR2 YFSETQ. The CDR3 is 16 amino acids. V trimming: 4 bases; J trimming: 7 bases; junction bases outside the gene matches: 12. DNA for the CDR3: TGCGCCAGCAGCGAAGCGCTTACTAGCGGGGCCAATACGCAGTATTTT. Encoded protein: CASSEALTSGANTQYF.

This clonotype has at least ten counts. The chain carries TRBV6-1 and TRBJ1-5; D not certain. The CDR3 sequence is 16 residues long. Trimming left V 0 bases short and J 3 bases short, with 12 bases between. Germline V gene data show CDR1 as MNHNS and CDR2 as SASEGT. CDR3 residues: CASSEAIQAYNQPQHF. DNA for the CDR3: TGTGCCAGCAGTGAAGCGATCCAGGCTTACAATCAGCCCCAGCATTTT.

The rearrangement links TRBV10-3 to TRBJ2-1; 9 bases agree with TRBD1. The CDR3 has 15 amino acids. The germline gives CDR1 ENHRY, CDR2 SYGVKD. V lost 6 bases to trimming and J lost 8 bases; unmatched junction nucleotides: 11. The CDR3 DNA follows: TGTGCCATCAGACAATCCGGGACAGGGTGGGATGAGCAGTTCTTC. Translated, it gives CAIRQSGTGWDEQFF.

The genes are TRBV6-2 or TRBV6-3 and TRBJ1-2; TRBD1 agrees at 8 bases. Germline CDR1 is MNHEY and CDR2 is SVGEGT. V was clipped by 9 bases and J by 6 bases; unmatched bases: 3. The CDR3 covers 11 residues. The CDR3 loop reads CASKTGDGYTF. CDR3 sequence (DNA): TGTGCCAGTAAGACAGGGGATGGCTACACCTTC.

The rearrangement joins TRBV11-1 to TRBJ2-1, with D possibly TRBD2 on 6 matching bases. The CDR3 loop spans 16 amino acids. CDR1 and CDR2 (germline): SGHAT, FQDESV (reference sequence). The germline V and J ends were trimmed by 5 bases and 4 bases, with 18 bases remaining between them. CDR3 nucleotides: TGTGCCAGCAGCCAAGATGGGGGGAGCGGGTACAATGAGCAGTTCTTC. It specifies CASSQDGGSGYNEQFF.

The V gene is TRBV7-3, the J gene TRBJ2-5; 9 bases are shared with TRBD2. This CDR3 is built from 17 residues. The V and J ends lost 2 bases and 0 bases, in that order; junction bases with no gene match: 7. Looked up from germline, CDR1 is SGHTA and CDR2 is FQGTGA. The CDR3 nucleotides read TGTGCCAGCAGCTTAGGGGAGCGGGGGGTCCACCAAGAGACCCAGTACTTC. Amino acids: CASSLGERGVHQETQYF.

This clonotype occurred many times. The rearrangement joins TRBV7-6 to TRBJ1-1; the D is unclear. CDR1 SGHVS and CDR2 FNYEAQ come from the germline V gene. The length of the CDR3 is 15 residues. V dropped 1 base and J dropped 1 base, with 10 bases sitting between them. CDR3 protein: CASSLEPTTNTEAFF. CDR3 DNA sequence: TGTGCCAGCAGCTTAGAACCCACCACGAACACTGAAGCTTTCTTT.

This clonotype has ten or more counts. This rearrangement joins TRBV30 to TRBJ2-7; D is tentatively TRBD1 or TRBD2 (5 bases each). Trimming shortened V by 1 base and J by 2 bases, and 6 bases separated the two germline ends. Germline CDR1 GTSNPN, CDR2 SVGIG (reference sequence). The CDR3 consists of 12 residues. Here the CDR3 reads CAWSAGPYEQYF. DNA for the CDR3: TGTGCCTGGAGTGCGGGGCCCTACGAGCAGTACTTC.

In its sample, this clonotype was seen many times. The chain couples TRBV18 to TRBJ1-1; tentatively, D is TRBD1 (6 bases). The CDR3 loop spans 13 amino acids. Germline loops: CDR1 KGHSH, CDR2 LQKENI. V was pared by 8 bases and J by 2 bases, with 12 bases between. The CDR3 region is CASTGTYNTEAFF. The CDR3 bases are TGTGCCAGCACCGGGACATACAACACTGAAGCTTTCTTT. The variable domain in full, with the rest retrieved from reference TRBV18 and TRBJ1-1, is NAGVMQNPRHLVRRRGQEARLRCSPMKGHSHVYWYRQLPEEGLKFMVYLQKENIIDESGMPKERFSAEFPKEGPSILRIQQVVRGDSAAYFCASTGTYNTEAFFGQGTRLTVV.

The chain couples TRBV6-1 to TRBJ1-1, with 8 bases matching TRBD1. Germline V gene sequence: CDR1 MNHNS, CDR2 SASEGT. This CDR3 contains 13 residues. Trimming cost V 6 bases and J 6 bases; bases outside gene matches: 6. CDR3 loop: CASSHDRGAEAFF. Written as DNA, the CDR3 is TGTGCCAGCAGCCACGACAGGGGCGCTGAAGCTTTCTTT.

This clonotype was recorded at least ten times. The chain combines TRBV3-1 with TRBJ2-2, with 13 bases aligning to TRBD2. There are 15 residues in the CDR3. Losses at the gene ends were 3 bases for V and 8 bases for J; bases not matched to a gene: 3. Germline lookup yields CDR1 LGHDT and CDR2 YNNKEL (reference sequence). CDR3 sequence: CASSQGLAGLGELFF. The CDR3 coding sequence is TGTGCCAGCAGCCAGGGACTAGCGGGGTTGGGGGAGCTGTTTTTT.

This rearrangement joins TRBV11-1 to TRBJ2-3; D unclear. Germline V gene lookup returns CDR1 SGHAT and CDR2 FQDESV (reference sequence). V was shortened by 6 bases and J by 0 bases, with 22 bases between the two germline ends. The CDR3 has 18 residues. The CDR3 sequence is CASSESSVLVGSTDTQYF. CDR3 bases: TGTGCCAGCAGTGAATCGTCAGTCTTGGTGGGGAGCACAGATACGCAGTATTTT.

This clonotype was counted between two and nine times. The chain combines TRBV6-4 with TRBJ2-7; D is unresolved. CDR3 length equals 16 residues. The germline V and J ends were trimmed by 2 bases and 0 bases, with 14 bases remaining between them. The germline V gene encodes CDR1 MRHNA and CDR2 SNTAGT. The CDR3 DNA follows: TGTGCCAGCAGTGACGCCGCGAGACGCTACTCCTACGAGCAGTACTTC. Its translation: CASSDAARRYSYEQYF.

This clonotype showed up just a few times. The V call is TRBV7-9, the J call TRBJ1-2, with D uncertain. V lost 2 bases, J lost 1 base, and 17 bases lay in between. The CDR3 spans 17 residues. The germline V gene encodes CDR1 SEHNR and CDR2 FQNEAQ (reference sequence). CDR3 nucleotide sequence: TGTGCCAGCAGCTTAAGTCCGGGAAGGAGTCATAACTATGGCTACACCTTC. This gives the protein CASSLSPGRSHNYGYTF.

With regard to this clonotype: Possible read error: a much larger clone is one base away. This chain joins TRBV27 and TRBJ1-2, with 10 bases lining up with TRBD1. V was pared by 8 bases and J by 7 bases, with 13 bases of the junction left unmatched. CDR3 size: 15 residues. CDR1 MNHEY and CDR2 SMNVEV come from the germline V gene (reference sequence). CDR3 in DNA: TGTGCCAGCTACCCCCGGGACAGGGGTACTTGTGGCTACACCTTC. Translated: CASYPRDRGTCGYTF.

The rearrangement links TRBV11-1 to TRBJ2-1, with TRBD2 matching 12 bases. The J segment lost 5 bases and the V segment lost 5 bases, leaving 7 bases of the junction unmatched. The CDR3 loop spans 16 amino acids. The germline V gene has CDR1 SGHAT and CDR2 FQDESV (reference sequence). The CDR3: CASSTGLAGFNNEQFF. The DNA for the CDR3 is TGTGCCAGCAGCACAGGACTAGCGGGATTCAACAATGAGCAGTTCTTC.

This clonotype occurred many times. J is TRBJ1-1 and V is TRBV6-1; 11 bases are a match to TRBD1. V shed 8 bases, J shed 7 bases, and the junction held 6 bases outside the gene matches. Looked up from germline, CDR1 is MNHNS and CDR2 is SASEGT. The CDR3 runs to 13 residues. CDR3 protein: CASYRDRGYEAFF. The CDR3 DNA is TGTGCCAGCTACCGGGACAGGGGGTATGAAGCTTTCTTT.

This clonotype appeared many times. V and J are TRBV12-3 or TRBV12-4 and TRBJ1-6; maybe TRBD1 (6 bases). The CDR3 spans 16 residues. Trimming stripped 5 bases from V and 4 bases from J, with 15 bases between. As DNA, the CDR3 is TGTGCCAGCAGTACGGAGGACAGAAGATATAATTCACCCCTCCACTTT. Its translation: CASSTEDRRYNSPLHF.

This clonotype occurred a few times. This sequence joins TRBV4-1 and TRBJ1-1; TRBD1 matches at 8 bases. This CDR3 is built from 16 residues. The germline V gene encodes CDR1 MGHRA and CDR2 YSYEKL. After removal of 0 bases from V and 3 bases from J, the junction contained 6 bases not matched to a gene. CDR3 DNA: TGCGCCAGCAGCCAAGAAACACACAGGGGGGACACTGAAGCTTTCTTT. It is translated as CASSQETHRGDTEAFF.

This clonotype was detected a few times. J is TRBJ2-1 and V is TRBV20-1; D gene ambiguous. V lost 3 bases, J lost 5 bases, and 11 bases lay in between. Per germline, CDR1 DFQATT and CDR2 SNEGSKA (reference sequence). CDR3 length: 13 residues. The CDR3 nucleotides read TGCAGTGCTAGGCACGGGTATAACAATGAGCAGTTCTTC. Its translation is CSARHGYNNEQFF.

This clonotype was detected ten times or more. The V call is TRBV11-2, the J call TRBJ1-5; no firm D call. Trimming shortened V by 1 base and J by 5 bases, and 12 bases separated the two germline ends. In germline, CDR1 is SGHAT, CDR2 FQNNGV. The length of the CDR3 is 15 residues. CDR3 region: CASSLAGGRDQPQHF. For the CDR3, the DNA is TGTGCCAGCAGCTTAGCCGGAGGGAGGGATCAGCCCCAGCATTTT.

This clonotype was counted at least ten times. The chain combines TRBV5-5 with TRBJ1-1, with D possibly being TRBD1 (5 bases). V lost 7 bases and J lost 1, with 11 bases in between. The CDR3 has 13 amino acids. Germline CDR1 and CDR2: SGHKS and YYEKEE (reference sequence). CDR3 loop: CASLGTENTEAFF. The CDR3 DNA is TGTGCCAGCTTGGGGACGGAGAACACTGAAGCTTTCTTT.

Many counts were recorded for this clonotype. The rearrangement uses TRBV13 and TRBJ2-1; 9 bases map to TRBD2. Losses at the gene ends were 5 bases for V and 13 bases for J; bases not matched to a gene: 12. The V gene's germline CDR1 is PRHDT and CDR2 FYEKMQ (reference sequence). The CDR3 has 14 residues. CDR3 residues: CASSPLGREGSQFF. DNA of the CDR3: TGTGCCAGCAGCCCATTGGGGCGGGAGGGCTCCCAGTTCTTC.

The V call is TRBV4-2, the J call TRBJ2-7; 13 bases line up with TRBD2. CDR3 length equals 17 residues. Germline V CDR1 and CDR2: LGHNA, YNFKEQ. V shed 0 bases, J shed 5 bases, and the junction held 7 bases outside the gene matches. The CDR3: CASSQDLGGLAGDEQYF. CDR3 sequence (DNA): TGTGCCAGCAGCCAAGATTTAGGCGGACTAGCGGGAGACGAGCAGTACTTC.

This chain's CDR3 is CSARDVGQPIRPYQPQHF. CDR3 sequence (DNA): TGCAGTGCTAGAGATGTCGGCCAGCCCATCCGTCCTTATCAGCCCCAGCATTTT. This chain joins TRBV20-1 and TRBJ1-5, with D unresolved. V was cut by 0 bases and J by 5 bases, with 23 bases left in between. The CDR3 has 18 amino acids. Germline CDR1 reads DFQATT; CDR2 reads SNEGSKA (reference sequence).

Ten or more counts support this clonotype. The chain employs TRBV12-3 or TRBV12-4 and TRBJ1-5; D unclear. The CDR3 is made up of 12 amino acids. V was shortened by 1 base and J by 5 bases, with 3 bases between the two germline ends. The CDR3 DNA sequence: TGTGCCAGCAGTTTAGGTGATCAGCCCCAGCATTTT. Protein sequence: CASSLGDQPQHF.

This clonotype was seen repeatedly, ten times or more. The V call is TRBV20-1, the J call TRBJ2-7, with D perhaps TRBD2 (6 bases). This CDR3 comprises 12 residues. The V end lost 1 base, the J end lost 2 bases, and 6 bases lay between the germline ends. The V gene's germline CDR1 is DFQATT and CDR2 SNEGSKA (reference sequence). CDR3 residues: CSARGTTYEQYF. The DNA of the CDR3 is TGCAGTGCTAGAGGGACTACCTACGAGCAGTACTTC.